These 11 T cell receptor beta chains originate from one sample sequenced in a study of T cell responses to AZD1222 COVID-19 vaccine. Method: immunoSEQ multiplex PCR; TCRdb's copy keeps in-frame clones and lacks some. The sample carries about 68,000 clones, around 86% recorded once. Sample: peripheral blood, taken on day 0 of AZD1222 vaccination. The source of these receptors is an adult in good health.

V is TRBV5-4 and J is TRBJ1-1, with D perhaps TRBD1 (5 bases). The CDR3 totals 12 residues. Per germline, CDR1 SGHNT and CDR2 YYREEE (reference sequence). The V and J ends lost 7 bases and 1 base respectively, with 8 bases between them. The CDR3: CASYQGNTEAFF. CDR3 nucleotide sequence: TGTGCCAGCTATCAGGGGAACACTGAAGCTTTCTTT.

V gene TRBV5-4 combines with J gene TRBJ1-2; maybe TRBD1 (5 bases). The CDR3 consists of 14 residues. Trimming removed 4 bases at V and 4 bases at J, with 14 bases between. Looked up from germline, CDR1 is SGHNT and CDR2 is YYREEE (reference sequence). The CDR3 DNA sequence: TGTGCCAGCAGCCAGGGACGGGGAGCCTATGGCTACACCTTC. Encoded protein: CASSQGRGAYGYTF.

In the case of this clone: The same CDR3 is also encoded by other DNA sequences in this sample. The chain joins TRBV5-4 to TRBJ1-2, with 7 positions matching TRBD1. V lost 0 bases, J lost 7 bases, and 6 bases stayed unmatched. Per the germline V gene, CDR1 is SGHNT and CDR2 is YYREEE (reference sequence). The CDR3 spans 14 residues. CDR3 sequence reads: CASSLGQGLGGYTF. The CDR3 DNA is TGTGCCAGCAGCTTGGGACAGGGTTTAGGTGGCTACACCTTC. The entire variable domain, with the rest obtained from reference TRBV5-4 and TRBJ1-2, is as follows: ETGVTQSPTHLIKTRGQQVTLRCSSQSGHNTVSWYQQALGQGPQFIFQYYREEENGRGNFPPRFSGLQFPNYSSELNVNALELDDSALYLCASSLGQGLGGYTFGSGTRLTVV.

This chain links TRBV28 with TRBJ1-2; unclear D gene. Trimming pared 5 bases from V and 2 bases from J, leaving 6 bases between. In germline, CDR1 is MDHEN, CDR2 SYDVKM. The CDR3 loop spans 12 amino acids. The CDR3 sequence is CASSKDNYGYTF. As DNA, the CDR3 is TGTGCCAGCAGTAAAGACAACTATGGCTACACCTTC.

The chain joins TRBV10-3 to TRBJ2-7, with 12 positions matching TRBD1. The CDR3 loop spans 14 amino acids. Losses at the gene ends were 3 bases for V and 5 bases for J; bases not matched to a gene: 2. CDR1 and CDR2 (germline): ENHRY, SYGVKD. The CDR3 sequence: CAISDGTGGNEQYF. CDR3 bases: TGTGCCATCAGTGACGGGACAGGGGGCAACGAGCAGTACTTC.

This clone was seen a single time. The CDR3 DNA reads TGTGCCAGCAGCAAGAATCAGCCCCAGCATTTT. Translating gives CASSKNQPQHF. V and J are TRBV5-8 and TRBJ1-5; no definite D call. V lost 4 bases and J 4 bases, leaving 3 bases between the germline ends. This CDR3 is 11 amino acids long. Germline CDR1 is SGHTS and CDR2 is YDEGEE.

This chain joins TRBV10-3 and TRBJ1-2, with no clear D. V was shortened by 8 bases and J by 1 base, with 14 bases between the two germline ends. The CDR3 runs 14 residues. The germline gives CDR1 ENHRY, CDR2 SYGVKD. Here the CDR3 reads CAIGDQGDNYGYTF. CDR3 coding DNA: TGTGCCATCGGGGATCAAGGAGATAACTATGGCTACACCTTC.

This clone was recorded once. This sequence joins TRBV5-5 and TRBJ1-5, with D unresolved. Germline V gives CDR1 SGHKS, CDR2 YYEKEE (reference sequence). The CDR3 runs to 15 residues. Trimming shortened V by 3 bases and J by 1 base, and 11 bases separated the two germline ends. In DNA, the CDR3 is TGTGCCAGCAGCTCCTCCTTCCGGAGCAATCAGCCCCAGCATTTT. This gives the protein CASSSSFRSNQPQHF.

This rearrangement joins TRBV6-1 to TRBJ1-1; D is unresolved. The CDR3 has 13 residues. Deletions cut 0 bases from V and 5 bases from J, with 7 bases between. Germline CDR1 MNHNS, CDR2 SASEGT. The CDR3, as DNA: TGTGCCAGCAGTGAAGCACGGAGGACTGAAGCTTTCTTT. Its protein is CASSEARRTEAFF.

The rearrangement joins TRBV9 to TRBJ2-2, with 12 bases matching TRBD2. V shed 3 bases and J 5 bases; nucleotides not matched to a gene: 5. This CDR3 has 16 residues. Germline-derived CDR1 and CDR2 are SGDLS and YYNGEE. DNA of the CDR3: TGTGCCAGCAGCGGAACTAGCGGGGGGAGTACCGGGGAGCTGTTTTTT. The encoded protein is CASSGTSGGSTGELFF.

The sample holds a few counts of this clone. The rearrangement uses TRBV7-9 and TRBJ1-1; D gene uncertain. The CDR3 is made up of 13 amino acids. Germline-derived CDR1 and CDR2 are SEHNR and FQNEAQ (reference sequence). V was cut by 1 base and J by 0 bases, with 3 bases left in between. CDR3 protein: CASSLDLNTEAFF. The DNA for the CDR3 is TGTGCCAGCAGCTTAGACCTGAACACTGAAGCTTTCTTT. Full variable domain (outside the CDR3, taken from reference TRBV7-9 and TRBJ1-1): DTGVSQNPRHKITKRGQNVTFRCDPISEHNRLYWYRQTLGQGPEFLTYFQNEAQLEKSRLLSDRFSAERPKGSFSTLEIQRTEQGDSAMYLCASSLDLNTEAFFGQGTRLTVV.